What follows is one TCR beta chain and its context. Its antigen is not known. Sequencing used immunoSEQ multiplex PCR; TCRdb keeps in-frame clones, though not all of them. The sample yields roughly 60,000 clones, 80% to 90% seen once. The CDR3 sequence is 15 residues long. The germline V and J ends were trimmed by 6 bases and 8 bases, with 22 bases remaining between them. CDR1 and CDR2 from the germline V gene are MNHEY and SVGAGI. This record comes from a study of a mutant IDH1 vaccine in newly diagnosed glioma. Stated time point: week 35, safety follow-up. Each dose of the vaccine consisted of 300 ug of mutant IDH1 20-mer peptide, with topical imiquimod.

The material sequenced was PBMCs, taken from a glioma patient whose treatment included an IDH1 peptide vaccine. The clonotype originates from a man in his forties with glioma. The rearrangement uses TRBV6-5 and TRBJ1-2; TRBD1 might be the D (6 bases). For the CDR3, the DNA is TGTGCCAGCAGCCCCCGAGAAGGGGGAATGGAAGGCTACACCTTC. Protein sequence: CASSPREGGMEGYTF.